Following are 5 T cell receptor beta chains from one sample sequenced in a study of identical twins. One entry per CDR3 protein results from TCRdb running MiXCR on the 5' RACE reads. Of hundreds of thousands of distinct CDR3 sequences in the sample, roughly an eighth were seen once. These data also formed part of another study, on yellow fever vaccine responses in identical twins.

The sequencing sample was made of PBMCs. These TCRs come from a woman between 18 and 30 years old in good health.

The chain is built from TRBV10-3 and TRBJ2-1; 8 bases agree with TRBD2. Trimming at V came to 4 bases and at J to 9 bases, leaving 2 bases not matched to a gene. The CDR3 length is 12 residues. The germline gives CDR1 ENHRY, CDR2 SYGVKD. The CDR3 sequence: CAISGTSGEQFF. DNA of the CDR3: TGTGCCATCAGTGGTACTAGCGGTGAGCAGTTCTTC.

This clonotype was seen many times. The CDR3: CASSDLLNTEAFF. CDR3 bases: TGTGCCAGCAGTGATCTTCTGAACACTGAAGCTTTCTTT. The chain uses TRBV25-1 and TRBJ1-1, with D hard to call. The germline V gene encodes CDR1 MGHDK and CDR2 SYGVNS. Between the trimmed V and J ends, which lost 3 bases and 0 bases, there was a span of 5 bases. The CDR3 is made up of 13 amino acids.

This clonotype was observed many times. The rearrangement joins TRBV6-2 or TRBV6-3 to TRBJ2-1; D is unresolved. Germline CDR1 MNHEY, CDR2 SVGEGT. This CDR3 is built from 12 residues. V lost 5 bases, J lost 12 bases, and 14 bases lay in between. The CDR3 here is CASSPVLVGQFF. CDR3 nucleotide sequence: TGTGCCAGCAGTCCGGTCCTAGTAGGGCAGTTCTTC.

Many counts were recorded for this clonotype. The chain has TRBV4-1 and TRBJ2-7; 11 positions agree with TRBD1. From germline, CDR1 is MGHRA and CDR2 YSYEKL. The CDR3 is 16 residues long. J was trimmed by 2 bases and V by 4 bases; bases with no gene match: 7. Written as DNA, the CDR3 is TGCGCCAGCAGCCCGATCGGGACAGGGGGGCCCTACGAGCAGTACTTC. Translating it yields CASSPIGTGGPYEQYF.

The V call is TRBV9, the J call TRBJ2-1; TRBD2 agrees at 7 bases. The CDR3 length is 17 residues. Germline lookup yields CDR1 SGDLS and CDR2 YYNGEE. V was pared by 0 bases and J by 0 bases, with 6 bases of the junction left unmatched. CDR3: CASSVAGGLSSYNEQFF. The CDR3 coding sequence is TGTGCCAGCAGCGTAGCGGGAGGACTCAGCTCCTACAATGAGCAGTTCTTC. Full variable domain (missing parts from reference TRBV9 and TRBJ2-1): DSGVTQTPKHLITATGQRVTLRCSPRSGDLSVYWYQQSLDQGLQFLIQYYNGEERAKGNILERFSAQQFPDLHSELNLSSLELGDSALYFCASSVAGGLSSYNEQFFGPGTRLTVL.